This TCR beta chain was retrieved from a study of T cell responses to AZD1222 COVID-19 vaccine. Points from the study as a whole: Just six people given AZD1222 tested seropositive at baseline.

The J segment lost 4 bases and the V segment lost 7 bases, leaving 12 bases of the junction unmatched. There are 16 residues in the CDR3. Germline CDR1 and CDR2: MNHGY and SAAAGT. Some clones are missing from TCRdb's copy, which holds only in-frame ones; the method was immunoSEQ multiplex PCR. The profile shows over 75,000 clones, approximately 92% of them singletons. With respect to this clone: Its antigen is as yet unknown.

The receptor comes from an adult in good health. The chain combines TRBV6-8 with TRBJ2-1, with 8 nucleotides matching TRBD2. Sequencing used peripheral blood, obtained on day 0 of AZD1222 vaccination. The CDR3 bases are TGTGCCAGCACCCTAGGAGGGCTAGCGGGTTACAATGAGCAGTTCTTC. Its translation: CASTLGGLAGYNEQFF.